This TCR beta chain comes out of a study of PD-1 blockade in classical Hodgkin lymphoma. Study findings and constraints: Although disease activity or prior therapy may be involved, causes of the repertoire differences remain undefined.

The protocol was immunoSEQ multiplex PCR, while the TCRdb copy is restricted to in-frame clones and leaves out a portion. The profile covers 70,000 to 80,000 clones, with under 95% appearing a single time and 8% taken by the ten largest. This CDR3 comprises 14 residues. Germline V gives CDR1 GTSNPN, CDR2 SVGIG (reference sequence). With 0 bases removed from V and 5 bases from J, the gap between germline ends came to 13 bases. Relapse was seen in all patients after autologous stem cell transplantation, and brentuximab vedotin exposure was variable. In the case of this clone: Its antigen remains unknown.

The chain employs TRBV30 and TRBJ1-2; possibly TRBD1 for D (5 bases). This sequence originates from a human donor with classical Hodgkin lymphoma. Material: peripheral blood mononuclear cells (PBMCs), obtained at baseline. The CDR3 loop is CAWSVRQRTYGYTF. In nucleotides, the CDR3 is TGTGCCTGGAGTGTACGGCAGCGGACATATGGCTACACCTTC.